The 17 T cell receptor beta chains below all came from one sample that was sequenced in a study of T cell clones after liver transplantation. Some clones are missing from TCRdb's copy, which holds only in-frame ones; the method was immunoSEQ multiplex PCR. The repertoire holds around 100,000 clones, with around four fifths as singletons. The sample in question was CD4+ T cells from blood, obtained approximately 45 months after liver transplant. The receptors here all came from a human patient who received a liver transplant. Part of the T cells may come from the graft donor.

The CDR3 reads CASRLSGTGGEKLFF. The CDR3 region has the DNA TGCGCCAGCAGACTCTCCGGGACAGGGGGTGAAAAACTGTTTTTT. The J gene is TRBJ1-4, the V gene TRBV5-1; 11 nucleotides agree with TRBD1. This CDR3 is built from 15 residues. CDR1 and CDR2 (germline): SGHRS, YFSETQ. J lost 7 bases, V lost 5 bases, and 7 bases had no gene match.

CDR3: CAWSGGGNQPQHF. The CDR3 bases are TGTGCCTGGAGTGGAGGGGGCAATCAGCCCCAGCATTTT. The chain joins TRBV30 to TRBJ1-5; weak D call: TRBD1 (5 bases). The CDR3 contains 13 residues. Germline CDR1 is GTSNPN and CDR2 is SVGIG (reference sequence). The germline V and J ends were trimmed by 1 base and 2 bases, with 6 bases remaining between them.

J is TRBJ2-3 and V is TRBV7-5; the DNA was not compared with TRBD2, the D call given in the table. TRBV7-5 is reported as a pseudogene. The CDR3 spans 15 residues. In DNA, the CDR3 is TGTGTCAGAAGCCTTACTAGCGGGGGGAGAGATACGCAGTATTTT. This translates into CVRSLTSGGRDTQYF.

The chain couples TRBV7-6 to TRBJ1-2, with a tentative D call TRBD1 (6 bases). Trimming left V 5 bases short and J 14 bases short, with 24 bases between. The CDR3 totals 14 residues. CDR1 is SGHVS, CDR2 FNYEAQ, per germline. The CDR3 bases are TGTGCCAGCAGCCCAACATCCCTCGGGGGGCTGGGGACCTTC. Amino acids: CASSPTSLGGLGTF.

V usage is TRBV18 and J usage is TRBJ1-1; no clear D gene. Trimming took 4 bases from V and 2 from J, leaving 14 bases between them. Looked up from germline, CDR1 is KGHSH and CDR2 is LQKENI. This CDR3 contains 15 residues. As DNA, the CDR3 is TGTGCCAGCTCACGAAAACCGACAACAAACACTGAAGCTTTCTTT. This encodes CASSRKPTTNTEAFF.

The chain carries TRBV7-2 and TRBJ2-2; 7 positions match TRBD2. From germline, CDR1 is SGHTA and CDR2 FQGNSA. The V segment lost 5 bases and the J segment 4 bases; nucleotides outside the gene matches: 7. The CDR3 covers 15 residues. CDR3 in DNA: TGTGCCAGCAGCCGAGGGCGGGGGACCACCGGGGAGCTGTTTTTT. Translating it yields CASSRGRGTTGELFF.

This chain connects TRBV7-3 to TRBJ2-3, with D unresolved. The germline V and J ends were trimmed by 4 bases and 6 bases, with 17 bases remaining between them. The germline V gene has CDR1 SGHTA and CDR2 FQGTGA. This CDR3 comprises 15 residues. CDR3 sequence reads: CASSSTGPGPDTQYF. In DNA, the CDR3 is TGTGCCAGCAGCTCAACGGGCCCCGGGCCGGATACGCAGTATTTT.

The chain uses TRBV5-4 and TRBJ1-1; D is perhaps TRBD1 (5 bases). The CDR3 is made up of 15 amino acids. The germline CDR1 and CDR2 sequences are SGHNT and YYREEE (reference sequence). With 4 bases removed from V and 4 bases from J, the gap between germline ends came to 17 bases. The CDR3 sequence is CASSPDSGYGTEAFF. DNA for the CDR3: TGTGCCAGCAGCCCCGACAGCGGTTACGGCACTGAAGCTTTCTTT.

The CDR3 DNA is TGCGCCAGCAGCTTGGCCAAGAACACCGGGGAGCTGTTTTTT. Amino acids: CASSLAKNTGELFF. The V gene is TRBV5-1, the J gene TRBJ2-2; D remains unclear. Per the germline V gene, CDR1 is SGHRS and CDR2 is YFSETQ. The length of the CDR3 is 14 residues. Trimming pared 0 bases from V and 1 base from J, leaving 4 bases between.

The CDR3 nucleotides read TGTGCCAGCACCCCAGGGGGGACAGGGGGCTCTCAGCCCCAGCATTTT. Amino acids: CASTPGGTGGSQPQHF. V is TRBV28 and J is TRBJ1-5; 12 bases are a match to TRBD1. Germline trimming cut 7 bases from V and 6 bases from J; bases unmatched to any gene: 10. Germline-derived CDR1 and CDR2 are MDHEN and SYDVKM. The CDR3 is 16 residues long.

The chain uses TRBV19 and TRBJ2-2; D is possibly TRBD1 (6 bases). CDR1 and CDR2 (germline): LNHDA, SQIVND (reference sequence). The CDR3 loop spans 16 amino acids. V lost 4 bases, J lost 1 base, and 13 bases lay in between. The CDR3 protein is CASSRGPGENTGELFF. In DNA form, the CDR3 reads TGTGCCAGTAGTAGGGGACCAGGGGAGAACACCGGGGAGCTGTTTTTT. Drawing the rest from reference TRBV19 and TRBJ2-2, the complete variable domain is DGGITQSPKYLFRKEGQNVTLSCEQNLNHDAMYWYRQDPGQGLRLIYYSQIVNDFQKGDIAEGYSVSREKKESFPLTVTSAQKNPTAFYLCASSRGPGENTGELFFGEGSRLTVL.

V is TRBV6-1 and J is TRBJ2-5; 7 bases are shared with TRBD2. The CDR3 consists of 15 residues. The trim removed 7 bases at V and 5 bases at J, leaving 13 bases unmatched. Per germline, CDR1 MNHNS and CDR2 SASEGT. The CDR3 reads CASTRDFGGGETQYF. The CDR3 DNA follows: TGTGCCAGCACCCGGGACTTCGGGGGAGGGGAGACCCAGTACTTC.

The V gene is TRBV6-1, the J gene TRBJ2-1; 11 bases agree with TRBD2. Looked up from germline, CDR1 is MNHNS and CDR2 is SASEGT. The CDR3 totals 16 residues. Trimming removed 4 bases from V and 7 bases from J; junction bases left unmatched: 9. CDR3 DNA: TGTGCCAGCAGTGCCGAGTTAGCGGGAGGGAAGAATGAGCAGTTCTTC. Its translation is CASSAELAGGKNEQFF.

The rearrangement links TRBV23-1 to TRBJ2-7; 9 nucleotides agree with TRBD1. TRBV23-1 is an ORF for which the function is uncertain. The CDR3 spans 17 residues. With 2 bases clipped from V and 5 bases from J, the junction kept 13 bases outside the gene matches. The CDR3 region is CASSQRLKTGGPNEQYF. Here the CDR3 DNA reads TGCGCCAGCAGTCAACGCCTCAAAACAGGGGGCCCCAACGAGCAGTACTTC.

The chain uses TRBV11-2 and TRBJ1-2, with 9 nucleotides matching TRBD1. Germline assignment: CDR1 SGHAT and CDR2 FQNNGV. With 1 base clipped from V and 6 bases from J, the junction kept 6 bases outside the gene matches. There are 15 residues in the CDR3. The CDR3 nucleotides are TGTGCCAGCAGCTTAGTGCTCCGGACAGGGGATGGCTACACCTTC. Translated: CASSLVLRTGDGYTF.

This clone was detected ten times or more. The CDR3 DNA follows: TGTGCCAGCAGTTTGGGATCCGCCACTTCACCCCTCCACTTT. Its protein is CASSLGSATSPLHF. The chain combines TRBV27 with TRBJ1-6, with D uncertain. This CDR3 spans 14 amino acids. The germline gives CDR1 MNHEY, CDR2 SMNVEV (reference sequence). Trimming shortened V by 3 bases and J by 9 bases, and 12 bases separated the two germline ends.

This clone was detected once. The J gene is TRBJ2-1, the V gene TRBV30; a weak D match, TRBD2 (6 bases). The CDR3 totals 12 residues. V lost 5 bases and J 7 bases, leaving 12 bases between the germline ends. Germline loops: CDR1 GTSNPN, CDR2 SVGIG (reference sequence). The CDR3 region is CAWAGDWNEQFF. The CDR3 DNA reads TGTGCCTGGGCCGGGGACTGGAATGAGCAGTTCTTC.